This T cell receptor beta chain was observed in a study of CD8+ T cells in alopecia areata (dated by TCRdb to the late 2010s). In terms of the full investigation: The treated patients, all with moderate-to-severe alopecia areata, were enrolled in an open-label pilot trial of oral tofacitinib given at 5 to 10 mg twice daily. Patients stayed on tofacitinib for 6 to 18 months and then had 6 months of follow-up off drug so that delayed response and recurrence could be assessed. In treated patients, disease severity was measured using the SALT score, which gives the percentage of scalp surface area affected. In both human patients and the C3H/HeJ mouse model, the study applied high-throughput TCRbeta sequencing to look at T cell clonal expansion in alopecia areata. Scalp tissue and sorted CD4+ and CD8+ peripheral blood T cells from patchy and totalis/universalis alopecia areata patients and from healthy controls were covered by human TCRbeta sequencing. Biopsies were taken from tofacitinib-treated patients at baseline and again at 4 and 24 weeks into treatment, and several of those patients also had a later scalp biopsy. Scalp clonality was compared across normal scalp (n=4), patchy alopecia areata scalp (n=8), and alopecia totalis/universalis scalp (n=8). The RNA source kit depended on sample type: the PAXgene miRNA kit for fixed scalp, the miRNeasy kit for PBMCs, and the RNeasy kit for mouse skin. TCRbeta CDR3 regions were amplified by immunoSEQ multiplex PCR with 35 Vbeta forward and 13 Jbeta reverse primers.

From the germline V gene (reference sequence), CDR1 is SEHNR and CDR2 is FQNEAQ. The CDR3 starts with the cysteine, ends with the phenylalanine, and has 14 residues. Only the CDR3 portion is preserved as DNA: 42 bases, with reading frame beginning at the first base. Relative to germline, V is 1 base shorter and J is 6 bases shorter, with 12 bases between their ends. General conclusions and limits of the study: Scalp clonality and the number of expanded CD8+ clones among the top 100 scalp clones were significantly decreased by tofacitinib. Because the treated cohort was small and had just a single nonresponder, larger studies are needed to establish links between baseline CD8+ expansion and response. Lesional scalp, especially in alopecia totalis/universalis, showed higher clonality and more expanded CD8+ clones than normal scalp, suggesting antigenic drive. Unlike mouse skin, where gammadelta T cells dominate, normal human skin contains resident alphabeta T cells that get sequenced too, which complicates analysis of the scalp TCR repertoire. Compared with mice, TCR sequences shared between patients were less clear, possibly partly because of HLA diversity across the patient population. During tofacitinib treatment, many expanded lesional clones stuck around in both scalp and blood, and this persistence may partly explain why relapse happens after treatment is stopped.

Concerning this clone itself: Its antigen has not been determined. Base qualities are not provided; no much larger clone lies one nucleotide away.

Library construction relied on the immunoSEQ multiplex PCR assay. For TCR sequencing, RNA was extracted from every sample and reverse transcribed into cDNA to serve as template. First-strand cDNA was synthesized with SuperScript III using a 2:1 mix of oligo-dT and random hexamers. A synthetic immune receptor repertoire was used to assess amplification bias, and residual bias was removed computationally. The published analysis was carried out like this. Raw reads were preprocessed to remove errors, and CDR3 was defined according to IMGT conventions as the region from the conserved cysteine to phenylalanine. Clonality was computed as 1 minus the Shannon entropy, with the entropy normalized by log2 of the number of productive unique TCRs. Scalp TCRbeta sequences were cross-referenced with sorted blood CD4 and CD8 repertoires so that the CD4 or CD8 identity of scalp clones could be inferred. TCRdb took over this immuneACCESS table, retaining in-frame rearrangements with V and J assigned. Such tables are incomplete; in checked studies, under half of the missing clones stem from an unresolved V gene, and the remainder is unexplained. Clone size and V and J calls were adopted from that table, with D and trimming inferred from the DNA. The sample has 180,000 or so clones on record, about 51% of them singletons. The top ten hold about a tenth of the sample.

The sample's treatment or condition label is to be understood as: oral pan-JAK inhibitor, 5-10 mg twice daily. Peripheral blood and lesional scalp punch biopsies were obtained from patients with alopecia areata. PBMCs were separated by density centrifugation and stained for CD3, CD4 and CD8, after which CD4+ and CD8+ T cells were sorted on a FACSAria. The receptor's source is a human donor with alopecia areata. The source was CD8+ T cells sorted from blood, collected around week 53, from a patient treated with tofacitinib. The chain joins TRBV7-9 to TRBJ1-2, and perhaps TRBD1 as D gene, on 6 matching bases. The CDR3 protein sequence reads: CASSLELAGDGYTF. The nucleotide sequence is TGTGCCAGCAGCTTAGAGTTGGCAGGGGATGGCTACACCTTC.